This entry describes one T cell receptor (beta chain). This CDR3 has 19 amino acids. V lost 0 bases and J lost 3, with 20 bases in between. This record comes from a study of T cells in tumors after PD-1 blockade. TCRdb's table, derived via immunoSEQ multiplex PCR, lists solely in-frame clones and lacks some. This sample has 20,000 to 25,000 clones, with 78% found just once. The source material was PBMCs, sampled before anti-PD-1 treatment. This TCR derives from a human donor with basal cell carcinoma. The chain recombines TRBV6-7 with TRBJ2-2, with D possibly TRBD1 on 6 matching bases. TRBV6-7 is identified as an open reading frame with a role that is uncertain. CDR3 loop: CASSYSPDSGPTHTGELFF. CDR3 nucleotides: TGTGCCAGCAGTTACTCTCCGGACAGCGGACCAACCCACACCGGGGAGCTGTTTTTT.